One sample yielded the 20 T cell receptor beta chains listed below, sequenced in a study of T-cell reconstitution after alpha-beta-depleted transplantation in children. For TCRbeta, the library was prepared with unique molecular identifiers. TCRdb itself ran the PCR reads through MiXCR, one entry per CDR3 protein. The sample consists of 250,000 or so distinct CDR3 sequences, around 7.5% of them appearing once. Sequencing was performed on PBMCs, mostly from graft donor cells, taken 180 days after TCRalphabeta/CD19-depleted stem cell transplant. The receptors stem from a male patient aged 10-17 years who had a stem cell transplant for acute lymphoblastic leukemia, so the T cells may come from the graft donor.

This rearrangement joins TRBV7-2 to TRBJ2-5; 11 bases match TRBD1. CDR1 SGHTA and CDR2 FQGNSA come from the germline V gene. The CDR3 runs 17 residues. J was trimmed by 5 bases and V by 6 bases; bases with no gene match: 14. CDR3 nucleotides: TGTGCCAGCAGTTGGGGGGACAGGGGGGGTCCTTTGGAGACCCAGTACTTC. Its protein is CASSWGDRGGPLETQYF. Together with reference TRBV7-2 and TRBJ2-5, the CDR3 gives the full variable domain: GAGVSQSPSNKVTEKGKDVELRCDPISGHTALYWYRQSLGQGLEFLIYFQGNSAPDKSGLPSDRFSAERTGGSVSTLTIQRTQQEDSAVYLCASSWGDRGGPLETQYFGPGTRLLVL.

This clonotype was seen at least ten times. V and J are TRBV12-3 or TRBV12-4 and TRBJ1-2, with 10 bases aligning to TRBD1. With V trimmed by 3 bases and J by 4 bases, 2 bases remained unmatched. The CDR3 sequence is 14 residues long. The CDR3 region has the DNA TGTGCCAGCAGTTTGGGACAGGGGAGCTATGGCTACACCTTC. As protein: CASSLGQGSYGYTF.

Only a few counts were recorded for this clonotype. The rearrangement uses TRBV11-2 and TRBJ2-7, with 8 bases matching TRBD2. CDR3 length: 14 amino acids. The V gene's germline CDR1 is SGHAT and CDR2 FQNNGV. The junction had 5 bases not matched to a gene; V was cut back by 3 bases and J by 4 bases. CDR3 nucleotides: TGTGCCAGCAGCTTCGGACTAGCCCCATACGAGCAGTACTTC. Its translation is CASSFGLAPYEQYF.

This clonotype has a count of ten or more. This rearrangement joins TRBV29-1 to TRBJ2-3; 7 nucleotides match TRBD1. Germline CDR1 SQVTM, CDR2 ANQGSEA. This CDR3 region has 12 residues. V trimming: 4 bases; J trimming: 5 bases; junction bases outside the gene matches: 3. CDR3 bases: TGCAGCGTTGCCTCAGGGGGAGATACGCAGTATTTT. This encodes CSVASGGDTQYF.

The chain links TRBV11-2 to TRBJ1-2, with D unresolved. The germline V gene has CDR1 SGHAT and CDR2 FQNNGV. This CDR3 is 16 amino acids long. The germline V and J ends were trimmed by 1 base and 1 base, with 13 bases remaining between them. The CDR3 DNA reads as TGTGCCAGCAGCTTAGTCGAGAGACCGAGTAACTATGGCTACACCTTC. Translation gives CASSLVERPSNYGYTF.

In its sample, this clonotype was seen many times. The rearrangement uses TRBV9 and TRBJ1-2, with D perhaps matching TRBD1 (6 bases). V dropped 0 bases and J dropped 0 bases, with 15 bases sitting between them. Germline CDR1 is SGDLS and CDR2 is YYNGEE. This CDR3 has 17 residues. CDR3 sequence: CASSVDTGYPTNYGYTF. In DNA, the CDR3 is TGTGCCAGCAGCGTAGATACAGGGTACCCTACTAACTATGGCTACACCTTC.

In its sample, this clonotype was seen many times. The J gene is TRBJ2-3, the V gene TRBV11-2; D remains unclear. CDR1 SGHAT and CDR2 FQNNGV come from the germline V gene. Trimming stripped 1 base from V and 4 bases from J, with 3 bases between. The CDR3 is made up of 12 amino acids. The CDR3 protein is CASSLGSDTQYF. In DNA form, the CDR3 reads TGTGCCAGCAGCTTAGGATCAGATACGCAGTATTTT.

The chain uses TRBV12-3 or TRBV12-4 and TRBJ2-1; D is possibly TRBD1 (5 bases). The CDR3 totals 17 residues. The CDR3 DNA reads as TGTACCATCACCCTGCCAGGGCCCCTGAGCTCCTACAATGAGCAGTTCTTC. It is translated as CTITLPGPLSSYNEQFF.

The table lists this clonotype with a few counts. CDR3 nucleotide sequence: TGTGCCAGCAGTTACTCCCCTGACCAGGGGGAGCCCCAGCATTTT. It yields the protein CASSYSPDQGEPQHF. The chain joins TRBV6-5 to TRBJ1-5; TRBD1 aligns across 7 bases. Germline V lookup: CDR1 MNHEY, CDR2 SVGAGI. The J segment lost 8 bases and the V segment lost 0 bases, leaving 7 bases of the junction unmatched. This CDR3 spans 15 amino acids.

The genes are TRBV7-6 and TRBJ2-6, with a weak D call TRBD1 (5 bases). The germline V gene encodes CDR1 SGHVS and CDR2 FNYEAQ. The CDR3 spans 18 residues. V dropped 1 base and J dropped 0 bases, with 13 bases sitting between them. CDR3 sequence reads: CASSLDPRQSSGANVLTF. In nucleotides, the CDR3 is TGTGCCAGCAGCTTAGATCCCCGACAGTCCTCTGGGGCCAACGTCCTGACTTTC.

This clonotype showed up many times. In DNA, the CDR3 is TGCAGTGCTAGGACGACCGTCTACAATGAGCAGTTCTTC. This encodes CSARTTVYNEQFF. V and J are TRBV20-1 and TRBJ2-1; D unclear. V shed 3 bases and J shed 3 bases, with 9 bases lying between them. CDR3 length equals 13 residues. Per germline, CDR1 DFQATT and CDR2 SNEGSKA (reference sequence).

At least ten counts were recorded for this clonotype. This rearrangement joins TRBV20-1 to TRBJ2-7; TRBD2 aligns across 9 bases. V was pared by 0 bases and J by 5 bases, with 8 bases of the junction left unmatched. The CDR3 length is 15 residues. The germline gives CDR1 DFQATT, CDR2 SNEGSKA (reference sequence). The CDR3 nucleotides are TGCAGTGCTAGAGATATGTCGGCTAGCGGGGACGAGCAGTACTTC. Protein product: CSARDMSASGDEQYF.

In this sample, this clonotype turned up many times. CDR3 amino acids: CASSRLQSAAYEQYF. The CDR3, as DNA: TGTGCCAGCAGTCGTCTACAGTCTGCGGCCTACGAGCAGTACTTC. The rearrangement links TRBV12-3 or TRBV12-4 to TRBJ2-7; D remains unclear. This CDR3 contains 15 residues. Between the trimmed V and J ends, which lost 5 bases and 2 bases, there was a span of 16 bases.

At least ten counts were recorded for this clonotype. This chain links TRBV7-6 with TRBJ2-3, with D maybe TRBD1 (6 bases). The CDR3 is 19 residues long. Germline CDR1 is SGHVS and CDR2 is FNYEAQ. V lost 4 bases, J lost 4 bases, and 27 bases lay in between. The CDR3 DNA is TGTGCCAGCAGCTCTACACGGCCCCTCTTGGGGGCTAGCCCAGATACGCAGTATTTT. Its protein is CASSSTRPLLGASPDTQYF. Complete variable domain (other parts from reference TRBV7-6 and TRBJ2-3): GAGVSQSPRYKVTKRGQDVALRCDPISGHVSLYWYRQALGQGPEFLTYFNYEAQQDKSGLPNDRFSAERPEGSISTLTIQRTEQRDSAMYRCASSSTRPLLGASPDTQYFGPGTRLTVL.

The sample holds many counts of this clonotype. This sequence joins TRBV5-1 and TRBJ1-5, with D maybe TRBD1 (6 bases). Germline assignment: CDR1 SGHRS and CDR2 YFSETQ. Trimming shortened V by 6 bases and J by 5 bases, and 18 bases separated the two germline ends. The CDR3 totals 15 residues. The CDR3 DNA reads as TGCGCCAGCAAGCAGGGCACAGGGTTCGATCAGCCCCAGCATTTT. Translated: CASKQGTGFDQPQHF.

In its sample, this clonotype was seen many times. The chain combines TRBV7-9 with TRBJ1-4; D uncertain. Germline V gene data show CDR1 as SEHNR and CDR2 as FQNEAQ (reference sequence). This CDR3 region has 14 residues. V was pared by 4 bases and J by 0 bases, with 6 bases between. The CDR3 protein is CASSSVATNEKLFF. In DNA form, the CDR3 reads TGTGCCAGCAGCTCGGTAGCAACTAATGAAAAACTGTTTTTT.

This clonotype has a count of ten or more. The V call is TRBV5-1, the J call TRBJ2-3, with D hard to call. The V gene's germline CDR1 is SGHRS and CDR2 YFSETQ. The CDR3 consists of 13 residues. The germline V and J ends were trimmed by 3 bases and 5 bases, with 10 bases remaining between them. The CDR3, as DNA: TGCGCCAGCAGCTACCAGCTGAAAGATACGCAGTATTTT. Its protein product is CASSYQLKDTQYF.

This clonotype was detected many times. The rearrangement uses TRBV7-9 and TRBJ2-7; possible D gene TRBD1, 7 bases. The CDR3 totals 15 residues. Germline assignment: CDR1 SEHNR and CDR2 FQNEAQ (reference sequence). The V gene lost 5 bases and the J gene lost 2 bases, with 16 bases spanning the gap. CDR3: CASSQGPGGTYEQYF. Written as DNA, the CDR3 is TGTGCCAGCAGCCAGGGTCCAGGGGGGACCTACGAGCAGTACTTC.

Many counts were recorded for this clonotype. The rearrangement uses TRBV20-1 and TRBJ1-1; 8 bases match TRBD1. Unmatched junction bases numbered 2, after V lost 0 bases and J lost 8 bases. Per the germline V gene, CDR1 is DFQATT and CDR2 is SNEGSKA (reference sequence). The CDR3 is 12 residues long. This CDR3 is CSAREGDREAFF. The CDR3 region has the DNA TGCAGTGCTAGAGAGGGGGACAGGGAAGCTTTCTTT.

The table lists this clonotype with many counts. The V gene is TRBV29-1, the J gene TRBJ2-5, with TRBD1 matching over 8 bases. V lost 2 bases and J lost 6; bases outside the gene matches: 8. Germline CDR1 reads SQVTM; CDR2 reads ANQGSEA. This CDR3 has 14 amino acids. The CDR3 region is CSVEKQGVGKTQYF. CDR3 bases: TGCAGCGTTGAAAAACAGGGGGTAGGGAAGACCCAGTACTTC.